This entry lists 3 T cell receptor beta chains sequenced from one sample in a study of T cells in Graves' hyperthyroidism and ophthalmopathy. The investigators amplified TCR beta CDR3 regions from RNA transcripts. First-round RT-PCR targeting the TCR CDR3 was performed with the HTBI primer set. TCRdb independently ran MiXCR on the multiplex PCR reads; one entry per CDR3 protein. The sample contains about 360,000 distinct CDR3 sequences, approximately 13% of which appear only once. The specimen sequenced was blood. The receptor set was obtained from a woman between 18 and 29 years old with Graves' hyperthyroidism.

This clonotype was counted a few times. The gene calls are TRBV7-6 and TRBJ2-7; TRBD2 matches at 12 bases. Trimming cost V 5 bases and J 2 bases; bases outside gene matches: 1. Looked up from germline, CDR1 is SGHVS and CDR2 is FNYEAQ. The CDR3 spans 14 residues. CDR3 in DNA: TGTGCCAGCAGCGGACTAGCGGGGACCTACGAGCAGTACTTC. Its protein product is CASSGLAGTYEQYF.

V and J are TRBV7-9 and TRBJ1-4, with TRBD1 as a possible D gene (5 bases). The CDR3 spans 17 residues. CDR1 SEHNR and CDR2 FQNEAQ come from the germline V gene (reference sequence). The ends were cut back, 0 bases at V and 7 bases at J, with 18 bases in the middle. The CDR3 DNA is TGTGCCAGCAGCTTAGCTTTGGGACTGTCGGAGGGTGAAAAACTGTTTTTT. Protein sequence: CASSLALGLSEGEKLFF.

A remark on this clonotype: This could be a read error, since a much larger clone is one nucleotide away. The rearrangement links TRBV11-1 to TRBJ1-4; 10 nucleotides line up with TRBD1. CDR1 SGHAT and CDR2 FQDESV come from the germline V gene (reference sequence). The length of the CDR3 is 15 residues. CDR3: CASSFRGQGNEKLLF. CDR3 nucleotide sequence: TGTGCCAGCAGCTTTCGGGGACAGGGGAATGAAAAACTGCTTTTT.